The entry below describes one T cell receptor beta chain. Its antigen is unidentified. The data are from a study of lymphopenia after photon versus proton radiotherapy. Study observations and caveats: Under photons, naive T cells and diversity fell while effector/memory populations rose. Authors raise, but do not show, better survival with proton therapy. After the lymphocyte nadir, photon-treated repertoires showed oligoclonal expansion, especially of CD8+ Temra cells.

CDR1 and CDR2 from the germline V gene are LNHDA and SQIVND (reference sequence). Trimming removed 4 bases at V and 7 bases at J, with 13 bases between. The length of the CDR3 is 13 residues. This table comes from immunoSEQ multiplex PCR, and its TCRdb copy is limited to in-frame clones, with some not included. The table shows over 35,000 clones, with about 86% occurring only once. This chain links TRBV19 with TRBJ1-1; the D is unclear. Sample: peripheral blood, taken from a patient treated with proton-based radiotherapy. This receptor was identified in a woman in her 70s with pancreatic cancer. Some clones in this sample may be carry-over from other donors' samples. CDR3 residues: CASSTLFGSEAFF. The CDR3 nucleotides read TGTGCCAGTAGTACGCTCTTCGGGAGTGAAGCTTTCTTT. Full variable domain (remainder filled in from reference TRBV19 and TRBJ1-1): DGGITQSPKYLFRKEGQNVTLSCEQNLNHDAMYWYRQDPGQGLRLIYYSQIVNDFQKGDIAEGYSVSREKKESFPLTVTSAQKNPTAFYLCASSTLFGSEAFFGQGTRLTVV.